A selection of T cell receptor beta chains follows, all from one sample in a study of blood T cell repertoires in COVID-19. Clones were read by immunoSEQ multiplex PCR, and TCRdb kept only the in-frame ones, dropping some. The sample has about 28,000 clones, roughly 80% seen once. The sequenced sample consisted of peripheral blood. All receptors derive from a woman aged 55 to 70 with acute or convalescent COVID-19. Each CDR3 is given with its conserved first and last residue. The D gene is left open where the match is weak. Size is omitted from some rows. Given values are once, few, many or a class for expanded clones.

J gene	clone size	CDR3 length	D gene	V gene	CDR3 protein	CDR3 DNA
TRBJ1-1	-	15	TRBD1	TRBV6-5	CASSFQGAGVTEAFF	TGTGCCAGCAGTTTTCAGGGGGCCGGGGTCACTGAAGCTTTCTTT
TRBJ2-5	-	17	TRBD1	TRBV24-1	CATSERRQGRLQETQYF	TGTGCCACCAGTGAACGTCGACAGGGGAGACTCCAAGAGACCCAGTACTTC
TRBJ1-6	-	14	TRBD1	TRBV7-8	CASSLVSGGSPLHF	TGTGCCAGCAGCTTAGTATCAGGGGGTTCACCCCTCCACTTT
TRBJ2-3	-	14	-	TRBV3-1/TRBV3-2	CASSQELATDTQYF	TGTGCCAGCAGCCAAGAATTAGCGACAGATACGCAGTATTTT
TRBJ1-1	-	15	-	TRBV5-1	CASSLARTRNTEAFF	TGCGCCAGCAGCTTGGCACGGACACGAAACACTGAAGCTTTCTTT
TRBJ2-3	once	15	TRBD1	TRBV7-2	CASSSQGEDTDTQYF	TGTGCCAGCAGCTCCCAGGGGGAAGACACAGATACGCAGTATTTT
TRBJ2-2	few	15	-	TRBV5-4	CASGRTTKNTGELFF	TGTGCCAGCGGAAGGACTACGAAGAACACCGGGGAGCTGTTTTTT
TRBJ2-1	-	14	TRBD1	TRBV5-1	CASGTGTGLNEQFF	TGCGCCAGCGGAACCGGGACAGGGCTGAATGAGCAGTTCTTC
TRBJ1-5	-	14	-	TRBV30	CAWSVQISNQPQHF	TGTGCCTGGAGTGTGCAGATTAGCAATCAGCCCCAGCATTTT
TRBJ2-1	-	15	-	TRBV10-3	CAITRGVWKGDEQFF	TGTGCCATCACTCGGGGCGTTTGGAAGGGGGATGAGCAGTTCTTC
TRBJ2-3	once	13	-	TRBV25-1	CASSTEKGDTQYF	TGTGCCAGCAGCACAGAGAAGGGGGATACGCAGTATTTT
TRBJ1-4	few	15	TRBD1	TRBV15	CATSRDREIEEKLFF	TGTGCCACCAGCAGGGACAGGGAAATAGAGGAAAAACTGTTTTTT
TRBJ1-1	-	14	TRBD1	TRBV5-5	CASSAGQVVGEAFF	TGTGCCAGCAGCGCGGGACAGGTAGTAGGGGAAGCTTTCTTT
TRBJ1-2	-	13	-	TRBV28	CASSLGKGRGYTF	TGTGCCAGCAGTTTAGGCAAGGGGCGAGGCTACACCTTC
TRBJ2-7	-	12	-	TRBV23-1	CASRPRDSSNAF	TGCGCCAGTAGACCCCGGGACTCATCCAACGCCTTC
TRBJ2-5	-	16	TRBD2	TRBV9	CASSPRTSGGGETQYF	TGTGCCAGCAGCCCCCGGACTAGCGGGGGTGGAGAGACCCAGTACTTC
TRBJ1-1	-	16	-	TRBV28	CASSLLAGRRNTEAFF	TGTGCCAGCAGTTTACTCGCAGGGCGAAGGAACACTGAAGCTTTCTTT
TRBJ1-2	-	14	-	TRBV4-1	CASSPQRHGDGYTF	TGCGCCAGCAGCCCTCAGAGACATGGTGATGGCTACACCTTC
TRBJ2-7	-	13	TRBD2	TRBV24-1	CATPPSGAYEQYF	TGTGCCACCCCCCCTAGCGGGGCCTACGAGCAGTACTTC
TRBJ2-7	-	15	TRBD2	TRBV6-5	CASSSAGGGSYEQYF	TGTGCCAGCAGTTCGGCGGGAGGGGGTAGCTACGAGCAGTACTTC
TRBJ1-2	few	11	-	TRBV30	CAWTGNYGYTF	TGTGCCTGGACAGGCAACTATGGCTACACCTTC
TRBJ2-2	-	16	TRBD1	TRBV18	CASSPRTGGDTGELFF	TGTGCCAGCTCACCTCGGACAGGGGGCGACACCGGGGAGCTGTTTTTT
TRBJ2-7	-	15	-	TRBV28	CASRDTGVSIYEQYF	TGTGCCAGCAGGGATACCGGGGTCTCGATCTACGAGCAGTACTTC
TRBJ1-5	-	13	TRBD1	TRBV9	CASGAGGLQPQHF	TGTGCCAGTGGAGCAGGGGGGCTTCAGCCCCAGCATTTT
TRBJ2-7	-	12	TRBD1	TRBV29-1	CSVADRGGEQYF	TGCAGCGTTGCCGACAGGGGGGGAGAGCAGTACTTC
TRBJ2-5	-	14	-	TRBV5-1	CASAEQGSQETQYF	TGCGCCAGCGCAGAACAGGGATCCCAAGAGACCCAGTACTTC
TRBJ2-5	-	14	TRBD1	TRBV18	CASSQGQGLETQYF	TGTGCCAGCTCCCAGGGACAGGGTTTGGAGACCCAGTACTTC
TRBJ1-1	-	14	-	TRBV10-1	CASSESPGRTEAFF	TGCGCCAGCAGTGAGTCTCCAGGGCGGACTGAAGCTTTCTTT
TRBJ2-7	-	13	-	TRBV5-4	CASSLGQGREQYF	TGTGCCAGCAGCTTGGGTCAGGGCAGGGAGCAGTACTTC
TRBJ2-3	-	15	-	TRBV15	CATSSEQGSTDTQYF	TGTGCCACCAGCAGTGAACAGGGTAGCACAGATACGCAGTATTTT
TRBJ2-2	-	13	-	TRBV30	CAWTKGGPGELFF	TGTGCCTGGACTAAAGGGGGACCCGGGGAGCTGTTTTTT
TRBJ1-1	-	13	-	TRBV7-2	CASSTQMNTEAFF	TGTGCCAGCAGCACTCAAATGAACACTGAAGCTTTCTTT
TRBJ1-2	-	13	TRBD1	TRBV5-4	CASRAGQDYGYTF	TGTGCCAGCAGGGCTGGACAGGACTATGGCTACACCTTC
TRBJ1-1	-	14	-	TRBV7-2	CASSLGRGSTEAFF	TGTGCCAGCAGCTTAGGTCGAGGGTCCACTGAAGCTTTCTTT
TRBJ2-5	-	16	TRBD2	TRBV5-6	CASRSLAGESQETQYF	TGTGCCAGCAGAAGTTTAGCGGGGGAATCCCAAGAGACCCAGTACTTC
TRBJ2-7	-	16	-	TRBV5-1	CASSLASGAMSHEQYF	TGCGCCAGCAGCTTGGCCTCAGGGGCTATGAGCCACGAGCAGTACTTC
TRBJ2-1	-	16	-	TRBV14	CASSHRRGKAYNEQFF	TGTGCCAGCAGCCATCGGCGCGGGAAGGCCTACAATGAGCAGTTCTTC
TRBJ2-1	-	12	-	TRBV7-2	CASRPSSGRQFF	TGTGCCAGCAGGCCCTCGTCGGGAAGGCAGTTCTTC
TRBJ1-5	-	15	TRBD1	TRBV19	CASSPSTGGNQPQHF	TGTGCCAGTAGCCCCTCAACAGGGGGCAATCAGCCCCAGCATTTT
TRBJ2-5	-	12	-	TRBV19	CASSPRPGTQYF	TGTGCCAGTAGTCCCCGCCCAGGGACCCAGTACTTC